These 8 T cell receptor beta chains originate from one sample sequenced in a study of blood T cell repertoires in COVID-19 (dated by TCRdb to the early 2020s). Library prep was done by the immunoSEQ multiplex PCR assay. TCRdb retrieved this table from immuneACCESS and kept in-frame rearrangements only. Not all clones are present; in checked studies, unresolved V genes account for under half, and no reason is known for the remainder. This sample holds 250,000 to 300,000 clones; about 80% were observed only once. The leading ten clones occupy over 3% of the sample. Material: peripheral blood. The receptors were sampled from a woman older than 75 with acute or convalescent COVID-19.

The sample holds a few counts of this clone. The V and J genes are TRBV12-5 and TRBJ2-2; 15 bases line up with TRBD2. Germline values: CDR1 LGHNT, CDR2 FRNRAP. Germline trimming cut 5 bases from V and 4 bases from J; bases unmatched to any gene: 5. CDR3 length equals 17 residues. For the CDR3, the DNA is TGTGCTAGTGGTCCGGGACTAGCGGGAGGTACCACCGGGGAGCTGTTTTTT. Amino acid sequence: CASGPGLAGGTTGELFF. Looking up the rest from reference TRBV12-5 and TRBJ2-2 gives the full variable domain: DARVTQTPRHKVTEMGQEVTMRCQPILGHNTVFWYRQTMMQGLELLAYFRNRAPLDDSGMPKDRFSAEMPDATLATLKIQPSEPRDSAVYFCASGPGLAGGTTGELFFGEGSRLTVL.

This sequence joins TRBV7-2 and TRBJ2-3; TRBD2 aligns across 8 bases. The CDR3 is made up of 17 amino acids. CDR1 SGHTA and CDR2 FQGNSA come from the germline V gene. With 2 bases clipped from V and 0 bases from J, the junction kept 7 bases outside the gene matches. CDR3 region: CASSLTDSGASTDTQYF. The CDR3 nucleotides read TGTGCCAGCAGCTTAACCGATAGCGGGGCTAGCACAGATACGCAGTATTTT. Using reference TRBV7-2 and TRBJ2-3 for the parts outside the CDR3, the full variable domain is GAGVSQSPSNKVTEKGKDVELRCDPISGHTALYWYRQSLGQGLEFLIYFQGNSAPDKSGLPSDRFSAERTGGSVSTLTIQRTQQEDSAVYLCASSLTDSGASTDTQYFGPGTRLTVL.

V gene TRBV3-1 (or the pseudogene TRBV3-2) combines with J gene TRBJ2-5, with 8 bases matching TRBD1. Germline assignment: CDR1 LGHDT and CDR2 YNNKEL (reference sequence). The junction had 7 bases not matched to a gene; V was cut back by 5 bases and J by 5 bases. The CDR3 extends over 14 amino acids. CDR3 residues: CASSGQGRGETQYF. Here the CDR3 DNA reads TGTGCCAGCAGCGGACAGGGCCGAGGGGAGACCCAGTACTTC.

This rearrangement joins TRBV4-1 to TRBJ2-5; 8 bases agree with TRBD2. The germline V gene has CDR1 MGHRA and CDR2 YSYEKL. The CDR3 spans 16 residues. Trimming took 1 base from V and 4 from J; bases not matched to a gene: 8. The CDR3: CASSQVGGGIPETQYF. CDR3 coding DNA: TGCGCCAGCAGCCAAGTTGGCGGGGGGATCCCAGAGACCCAGTACTTC.

The rearrangement links TRBV28 to TRBJ1-5; 11 bases map to TRBD1. This CDR3 has 20 residues. Per germline, CDR1 MDHEN and CDR2 SYDVKM. V dropped 5 bases and J dropped 0; count of bases not matched to a gene: 15. The chain's CDR3 is CASSLNPGTGGYASNQPQHF. Here the CDR3 DNA reads TGTGCCAGCAGTCTGAATCCCGGGACAGGGGGATACGCTAGCAATCAGCCCCAGCATTTT.

J is TRBJ2-1 and V is TRBV4-1, with 13 bases aligning to TRBD2. The germline V gene encodes CDR1 MGHRA and CDR2 YSYEKL. This CDR3 has 17 residues. Trimming removed 5 bases from V and 9 bases from J; junction bases left unmatched: 13. The CDR3 coding sequence is TGCGCCAGCAGCGAAGGGGACGGGACTAGCGGGAATCGTGAGCAGTTCTTC. Protein product: CASSEGDGTSGNREQFF.

This clone came up a few times. The chain uses TRBV11-1 and TRBJ1-3, with no clear D. The germline CDR1 and CDR2 sequences are SGHAT and FQDESV (reference sequence). The ends were cut back, 4 bases at V and 0 bases at J, with 4 bases in the middle. The CDR3 is 13 residues long. In nucleotides, the CDR3 is TGTGCCAGCAGCTCATCCTCTGGAAACACCATATATTTT. It yields the protein CASSSSSGNTIYF.

The J gene is TRBJ2-7, the V gene TRBV5-1, with D unclear. V shed 1 base and J shed 1 base, with 9 bases lying between them. The CDR3 covers 14 residues. From germline, CDR1 is SGHRS and CDR2 YFSETQ. The CDR3 nucleotides read TGCGCCAGCAGCTTGCTCGACTTATCCTACGAGCAGTACTTC. It specifies CASSLLDLSYEQYF. Drawing the rest from reference TRBV5-1 and TRBJ2-7, the complete variable domain is KAGVTQTPRYLIKTRGQQVTLSCSPISGHRSVSWYQQTPGQGLQFLFEYFSETQRNKGNFPGRFSGRQFSNSRSEMNVSTLELGDSALYLCASSLLDLSYEQYFGPGTRLTVT.